These 31 T cell receptor beta chains share one sample of origin, sequenced in a study of post-analysis software for immune sequencing data. No antigens are known for them. Overall study results and limits: Roughly 5 TRBV segments, TRBV5-6, TRBV5-1 and TRBV20-1 among them, were found more frequent in patients than controls.

Carried by the TCR beta cDNA libraries were unique molecular identifiers. A single record per CDR3 protein comes from TCRdb applying MiXCR to the PCR reads. Among about 770,000 distinct CDR3 sequences listed, about 43% were seen once. Sequencing input: blood. The receptors come from a girl between 5 and 17 years old with multiple sclerosis.

This chain connects TRBV27 to TRBJ2-1; D is uncertain. Germline V CDR1 and CDR2: MNHEY, SMNVEV (reference sequence). The CDR3 is made up of 15 amino acids. Deletions cut 4 bases from V and 0 bases from J, with 10 bases between. CDR3 nucleotides: TGTGCCAGCAGTTCAGACCTTAGCTCCTACAATGAGCAGTTCTTC. Protein product: CASSSDLSSYNEQFF.

The V and J genes are TRBV4-3 and TRBJ2-3; perhaps TRBD2 as D (6 bases). Trimming took off 0 bases at V and 0 bases at J, with 10 bases between the two ends. The CDR3 totals 16 residues. The germline CDR1 and CDR2 sequences are LGHNA and YSLEER. Here the CDR3 DNA reads TGCGCCAGCAGCCAAGAGTGGGACTTGAGCACAGATACGCAGTATTTT. Protein sequence: CASSQEWDLSTDTQYF.

This clonotype was picked up a small number of times. This chain uses TRBV10-3 with TRBJ2-3, with D maybe TRBD1 (5 bases). Germline loops: CDR1 ENHRY, CDR2 SYGVKD. Trimming took 3 bases from V and 3 from J, leaving 7 bases between them. The CDR3 has 13 amino acids. CDR3 in DNA: TGTGCCATCAGTGATCAGGGAACAGATACGCAGTATTTT. Encoded protein: CAISDQGTDTQYF.

The CDR3 DNA reads TGTGCCAGTAGTGGGCTACAGGGTGGACCTGAAAAACTGTTTTTT. It is translated as CASSGLQGGPEKLFF. This chain joins TRBV19 and TRBJ1-4; weak D call: TRBD1 (6 bases). Trimming pared 5 bases from V and 7 bases from J, leaving 17 bases between. CDR3 size: 15 residues. The germline V gene encodes CDR1 LNHDA and CDR2 SQIVND (reference sequence).

This clonotype was counted between two and nine times. The genes are TRBV5-1 and TRBJ1-2, with D perhaps matching TRBD1 (5 bases). The CDR3 length is 14 residues. Germline CDR1 SGHRS, CDR2 YFSETQ. V lost 4 bases and J lost 5, with 15 bases in between. The DNA of the CDR3 is TGCGCCAGCAGCGAGACCGGGACTTTATATGGCTACACCTTC. The encoded protein is CASSETGTLYGYTF.

This chain uses TRBV24-1 with TRBJ2-3, with D tentatively TRBD1 (7 bases). The CDR3 length is 17 residues. CDR1 KGHDR and CDR2 SFDVKD come from the germline V gene. Trimming removed 3 bases at V and 7 bases at J, with 22 bases between. The CDR3 spells CATSDAGTARAFHTQYF. The CDR3 DNA follows: TGTGCCACCAGTGATGCGGGGACAGCGAGAGCTTTTCATACGCAGTATTTT.

This clonotype was counted only a few times. The V call is TRBV12-3 or TRBV12-4, the J call TRBJ2-7, with 10 bases matching TRBD1. CDR3 length equals 13 residues. The J segment lost 6 bases and the V segment lost 6 bases, leaving 5 bases of the junction unmatched. This chain's CDR3 is CASRWTGGGEQYF. CDR3 sequence (DNA): TGTGCCAGCAGGTGGACAGGGGGGGGCGAGCAGTACTTC.

This clonotype was observed a handful of times. V is TRBV20-1 and J is TRBJ2-4; maybe TRBD2 (5 bases). The J call is uncertain, as TRBJ2-7 better fits the DNA end. This CDR3 contains 14 residues. Germline assignment: CDR1 DFQATT and CDR2 SNEGSKA (reference sequence). The CDR3 protein is CSATPDLYSYEQYF. As DNA, the CDR3 is TGCAGTGCTACCCCGGACTTATACTCCTACGAGCAGTACTTC.

The rearrangement links TRBV5-6 to TRBJ1-2, with D unresolved. V gave up 4 bases and J gave up 11 bases, with 15 bases separating them. From germline, CDR1 is SGHDT and CDR2 YYEEEE. The CDR3 sequence is 12 residues long. In DNA, the CDR3 is TGTGCCAGCAGCCCGGACCTTTTGGGATACACCTTC. Translation: CASSPDLLGYTF.

This clonotype came up a few times. The V gene is TRBV20-1, the J gene TRBJ2-1, with 8 nucleotides matching TRBD2. CDR1 DFQATT and CDR2 SNEGSKA come from the germline V gene (reference sequence). The trim removed 0 bases at V and 7 bases at J, leaving 8 bases unmatched. The CDR3 totals 15 residues. The CDR3 DNA follows: TGCAGTGCTAGAGAGCTCCGGGGGGGCCAGAATGAGCAGTTCTTC. This gives the protein CSARELRGGQNEQFF.

The chain uses TRBV13 and TRBJ2-3; possibly TRBD2 for D (6 bases). The CDR3 consists of 17 residues. Between the trimmed V and J ends, which lost 5 bases and 2 bases, there was a span of 20 bases. Germline V CDR1 and CDR2: PRHDT, FYEKMQ (reference sequence). The CDR3 DNA reads TGTGCCAGCAGCCGCGGCGGGGCGAGGGGTTACACAGATACGCAGTATTTT. This codes for CASSRGGARGYTDTQYF.

This chain joins TRBV6-6 and TRBJ2-7; the match to TRBD1 covers 12 bases. The CDR3 is 15 amino acids. CDR1 is MNHNY, CDR2 SVGAGI, per germline (reference sequence). Trimming took 5 bases from V and 9 from J; bases not matched to a gene: 11. The CDR3 DNA reads TGTGCCAGCAGTAACCGGGACAGGGGGCAGGTTTGGCAGTACTTC. Encoded protein: CASSNRDRGQVWQYF.

The CDR3 sequence: CASSQDQGRETQYF. CDR3 in DNA: TGCGCCAGCAGCCAAGACCAGGGGAGGGAGACCCAGTACTTC. This chain joins TRBV4-3 and TRBJ2-7; D is perhaps TRBD1 or TRBD2 (6 bases each). The assigned J gene may be wrong: the sequence end matches TRBJ2-5 better. Germline V gene data show CDR1 as LGHNA and CDR2 as YSLEER. CDR3 length: 14 residues.

The rearrangement uses TRBV3-1 and TRBJ2-5, with no clear D. Trimming took 2 bases from V and 5 from J, leaving 9 bases between them. The CDR3 sequence is 13 residues long. Germline V gene sequence: CDR1 LGHDT, CDR2 YNNKEL (reference sequence). The DNA for the CDR3 is TGTGCCAGCAGCCAATCCGAATTGGAGACCCAGTACTTC. Protein sequence: CASSQSELETQYF.

V gene TRBV6-1 combines with J gene TRBJ2-5; weak D call: TRBD2 (7 bases). The end of the DNA aligns better with TRBJ2-7, so the J call may be wrong. This CDR3 has 14 residues. In germline, CDR1 is MNHNS, CDR2 SASEGT. The CDR3 nucleotides are TGTGCCAGCAGTGAACGGGGGGCCGGCTACGAGCAGTACTTC. Its protein product is CASSERGAGYEQYF.

This clonotype came up a few times. This rearrangement joins TRBV7-6 to TRBJ1-2, with TRBD1 as a possible D gene (6 bases). The CDR3 has 15 amino acids. The germline CDR1 and CDR2 sequences are SGHVS and FNYEAQ. The V and J ends lost 0 bases and 7 bases respectively, with 15 bases between them. CDR3 residues: CASSLALGGQGGYTF. Written as DNA, the CDR3 is TGTGCCAGCAGCTTAGCGCTCGGGGGGCAGGGTGGCTACACCTTC.

Here the CDR3 reads CAWSVGGASYNEQYF. CDR3 nucleotide sequence: TGTGCCTGGAGTGTGGGGGGGGCTTCCTACAATGAGCAGTACTTC. This chain connects TRBV30 to TRBJ2-1, with TRBD2 as a possible D gene (7 bases). The J call is doubtful: the DNA matches TRBJ2-7 better. The CDR3 spans 15 residues. Germline lookup yields CDR1 GTSNPN and CDR2 SVGIG (reference sequence).

This clonotype was counted between two and nine times. The chain combines TRBV6-1 with TRBJ2-3, with 9 nucleotides matching TRBD1. V trimming: 5 bases; J trimming: 2 bases; junction bases outside the gene matches: 2. The CDR3 extends over 14 amino acids. Germline V gene data show CDR1 as MNHNS and CDR2 as SASEGT. CDR3 coding DNA: TGTGCCAGCAGTTGGACAGGGGTCACAGATACGCAGTATTTT. Its protein is CASSWTGVTDTQYF.

The chain uses TRBV5-1 and TRBJ2-3, with D unresolved. V was pared by 4 bases and J by 0 bases, with 6 bases between. Germline values: CDR1 SGHRS, CDR2 YFSETQ. CDR3 length: 13 amino acids. CDR3: CASSRASTDTQYF. CDR3 coding DNA: TGCGCCAGCAGCAGGGCTAGCACAGATACGCAGTATTTT.

The chain has TRBV12-3 or TRBV12-4 and TRBJ2-3; TRBD1 matches 8 bases. The V segment lost 10 bases and the J segment 6 bases; nucleotides outside the gene matches: 12. The CDR3 sequence is 14 residues long. The CDR3 sequence: CATGLRQGSDTQYF. CDR3 DNA: TGTGCCACCGGCCTCCGACAGGGGTCGGATACGCAGTATTTT.

This chain connects TRBV28 to TRBJ2-7; 9 bases are a match to TRBD2. This CDR3 comprises 15 residues. Germline-derived CDR1 and CDR2 are MDHEN and SYDVKM. The V gene end was trimmed by 2 bases and the J gene end by 5 bases; junction bases not matched to a gene: 7. As DNA, the CDR3 is TGTGCCAGCAGTTTACCAGGGCTAGCGGGGAACGAGCAGTACTTC. Translated: CASSLPGLAGNEQYF.

This clonotype came up once. This sequence joins TRBV6-5 and TRBJ2-6, with TRBD1 matching 7 bases. Per germline, CDR1 MNHEY and CDR2 SVGAGI. The CDR3 loop spans 19 amino acids. V gave up 0 bases and J gave up 2 bases; unmatched junction bases: 10. CDR3 DNA: TGTGCCAGCAGTTACTCCCAAGCCCAGGGGGTGGCTGGGGCCAACGTCCTGACTTTC. This codes for CASSYSQAQGVAGANVLTF.

The rearrangement links TRBV20-1 to TRBJ2-7; 8 bases are a match to TRBD2. Germline CDR1 DFQATT, CDR2 SNEGSKA (reference sequence). The CDR3 loop spans 15 amino acids. V lost 5 bases, J lost 6 bases, and 15 bases stayed unmatched. CDR3 sequence (DNA): TGCAGTGCTGCTGGTAGCGGGATGGGTCTGGGCGAGCAGTACTTC. Its protein is CSAAGSGMGLGEQYF.

The gene calls are TRBV10-3 and TRBJ2-3; D assignment may be TRBD1 or TRBD2 (7 bases each). Germline-derived CDR1 and CDR2 are ENHRY and SYGVKD. The CDR3 has 14 amino acids. V gave up 10 bases and J gave up 5 bases, with 19 bases separating them. The CDR3 sequence is CATRTGEGGDTQYF. The CDR3 nucleotides read TGTGCCACCCGAACAGGGGAGGGAGGAGATACGCAGTATTTT.

In its sample, this clonotype was seen once. Written as DNA, the CDR3 is TGCAGTGCTAGGTGGGGCCTTGGGTCTAGCTCCTACAATGAGCAGTTCTTC. It is translated as CSARWGLGSSSYNEQFF. This chain connects TRBV20-1 to TRBJ2-1, with D possibly TRBD1 on 5 matching bases. Trimming left V 3 bases short and J 0 bases short, with 18 bases between. CDR3 length: 17 amino acids. CDR1 DFQATT and CDR2 SNEGSKA come from the germline V gene (reference sequence).

The gene calls are TRBV20-1 and TRBJ2-1, with 9 nucleotides matching TRBD2. V lost 4 bases to trimming and J lost 2 bases; unmatched junction nucleotides: 9. This CDR3 region has 16 residues. Germline assignment: CDR1 DFQATT and CDR2 SNEGSKA (reference sequence). The CDR3 here is CSAMREGHGTYNEQFF. CDR3 sequence (DNA): TGCAGTGCTATGCGGGAGGGCCACGGCACCTACAATGAGCAGTTCTTC.

The genes are TRBV20-1 and TRBJ2-7; D possibly matches TRBD1 or TRBD2 (5 bases each). This CDR3 is built from 13 residues. V lost 1 base to trimming and J lost 6 bases, with 13 bases between them. Germline V CDR1 and CDR2: DFQATT, SNEGSKA (reference sequence). The DNA for the CDR3 is TGCAGTGCTAGAGTGTCTATGGGGGTCGAGCAGTACTTC. It yields the protein CSARVSMGVEQYF.

The chain employs TRBV7-9 and TRBJ2-7; D possibly corresponds to TRBD1 (5 bases). CDR1 is SEHNR, CDR2 FQNEAQ, per germline (reference sequence). The V end was cut by 5 bases, the J end by 3 bases, with 20 bases between. The CDR3 extends over 16 amino acids. The CDR3 loop is CASSPRGRDNLYEQYF. The CDR3 region has the DNA TGTGCCAGCAGCCCAAGGGGCAGGGATAATCTCTACGAGCAGTACTTC. The entire variable domain, with the rest obtained from reference TRBV7-9 and TRBJ2-7, is as follows: DTGVSQNPRHKITKRGQNVTFRCDPISEHNRLYWYRQTLGQGPEFLTYFQNEAQLEKSRLLSDRFSAERPKGSFSTLEIQRTEQGDSAMYLCASSPRGRDNLYEQYFGPGTRLTVT.

This clonotype has just a few counts. The chain uses TRBV6-5 and TRBJ2-1, with D unresolved. V was trimmed by 7 bases and J by 3 bases, leaving 10 bases between them. The CDR3 runs 13 residues. Looked up from germline, CDR1 is MNHEY and CDR2 is SVGAGI. CDR3 nucleotide sequence: TGTGCCAGCAAGAGACAATTCTACAATGAGCAGTTCTTC. It translates to CASKRQFYNEQFF.

This clonotype was counted between two and nine times. The rearrangement links TRBV20-1 to TRBJ2-1; tentative D call: TRBD2 (6 bases). Germline V gene lookup returns CDR1 DFQATT and CDR2 SNEGSKA (reference sequence). The CDR3 runs 15 residues. Deletions cut 3 bases from V and 4 bases from J, with 16 bases between. In DNA, the CDR3 is TGCAGTGCTAGTGAGGGGCGGGGTAAATACAATGAGCAGTTCTTC. Amino acids: CSASEGRGKYNEQFF.

This clonotype was found once. This chain connects TRBV7-2 to TRBJ2-7; D is unclear. The germline V and J ends were trimmed by 5 bases and 0 bases, with 20 bases remaining between them. CDR1 is SGHTA and CDR2 is FQGNSA in the germline V gene. This CDR3 contains 17 residues. For the CDR3, the DNA is TGTGCCAGCAGCCGTCCCCCGACCGAGACTCCCTCCTACGAGCAGTACTTC. It is translated as CASSRPPTETPSYEQYF. Supplemented by reference TRBV7-2 and TRBJ2-7, the full variable domain reads GAGVSQSPSNKVTEKGKDVELRCDPISGHTALYWYRQSLGQGLEFLIYFQGNSAPDKSGLPSDRFSAERTGGSVSTLTIQRTQQEDSAVYLCASSRPPTETPSYEQYFGPGTRLTVT.